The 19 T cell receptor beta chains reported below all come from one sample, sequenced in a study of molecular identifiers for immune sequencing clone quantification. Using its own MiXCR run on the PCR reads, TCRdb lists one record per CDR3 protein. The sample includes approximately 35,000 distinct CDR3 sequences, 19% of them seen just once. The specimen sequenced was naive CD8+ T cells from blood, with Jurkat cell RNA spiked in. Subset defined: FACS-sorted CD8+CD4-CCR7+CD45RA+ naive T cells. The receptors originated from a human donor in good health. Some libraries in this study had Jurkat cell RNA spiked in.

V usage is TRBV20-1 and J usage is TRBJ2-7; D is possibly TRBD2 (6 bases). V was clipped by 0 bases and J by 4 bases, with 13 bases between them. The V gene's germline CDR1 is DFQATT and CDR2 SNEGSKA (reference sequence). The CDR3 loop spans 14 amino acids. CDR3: CSAREKGLAYEQYF. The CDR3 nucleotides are TGCAGTGCTAGAGAAAAGGGGCTAGCGTACGAGCAGTACTTC.

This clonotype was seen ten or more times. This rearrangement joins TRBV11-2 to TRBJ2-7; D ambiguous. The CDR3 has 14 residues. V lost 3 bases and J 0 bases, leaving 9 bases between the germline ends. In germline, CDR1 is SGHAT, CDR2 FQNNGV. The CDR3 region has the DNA TGTGCCAGCAGCTTGGGATGGGGCTCCTACGAGCAGTACTTC. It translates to CASSLGWGSYEQYF.

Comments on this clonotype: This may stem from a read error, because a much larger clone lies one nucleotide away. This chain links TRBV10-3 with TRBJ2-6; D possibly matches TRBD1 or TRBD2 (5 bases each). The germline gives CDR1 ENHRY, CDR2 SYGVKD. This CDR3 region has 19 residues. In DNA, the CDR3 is TGTGCCATCAGTGAGCAGGGAGCTGTTTCTCTCTCTGGGGCCAACGCCCTGACTTTC. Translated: CAISEQGAVSLSGANALTF.

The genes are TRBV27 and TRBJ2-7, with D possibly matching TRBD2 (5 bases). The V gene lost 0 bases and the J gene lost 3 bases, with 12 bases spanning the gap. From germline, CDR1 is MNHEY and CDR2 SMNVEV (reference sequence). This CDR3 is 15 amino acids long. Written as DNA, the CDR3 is TGTGCCAGCAGTTTATCAGGACTGAATGACTACGAGCAGTACTTC. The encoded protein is CASSLSGLNDYEQYF.

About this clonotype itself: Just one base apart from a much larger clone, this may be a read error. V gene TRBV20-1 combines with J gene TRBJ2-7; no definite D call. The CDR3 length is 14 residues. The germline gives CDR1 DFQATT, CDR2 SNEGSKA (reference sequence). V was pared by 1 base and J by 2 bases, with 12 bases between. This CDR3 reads CSARGRNDPYEQYF. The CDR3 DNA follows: TGCAGTGCTAGAGGTCGAAACGATCCCTACGAGCAGTACTTC.

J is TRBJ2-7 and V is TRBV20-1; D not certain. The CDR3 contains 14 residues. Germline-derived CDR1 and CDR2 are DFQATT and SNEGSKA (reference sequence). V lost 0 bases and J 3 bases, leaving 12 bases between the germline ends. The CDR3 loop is CSARDHEGNYEQYF. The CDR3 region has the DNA TGCAGTGCTAGAGATCATGAAGGGAACTACGAGCAGTACTTC.

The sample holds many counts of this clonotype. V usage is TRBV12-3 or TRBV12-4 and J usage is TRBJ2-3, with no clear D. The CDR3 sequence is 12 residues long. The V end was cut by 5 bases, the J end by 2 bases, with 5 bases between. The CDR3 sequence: CASSTHTDTQYF. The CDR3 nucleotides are TGTGCCAGCAGTACTCACACAGATACGCAGTATTTT.

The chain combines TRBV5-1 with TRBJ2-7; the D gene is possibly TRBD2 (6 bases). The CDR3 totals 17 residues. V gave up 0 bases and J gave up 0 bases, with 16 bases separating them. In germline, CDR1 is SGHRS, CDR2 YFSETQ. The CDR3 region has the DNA TGCGCCAGCAGCTTGGGCGAGGGAGGACACCCCTCCTACGAGCAGTACTTC. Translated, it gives CASSLGEGGHPSYEQYF.

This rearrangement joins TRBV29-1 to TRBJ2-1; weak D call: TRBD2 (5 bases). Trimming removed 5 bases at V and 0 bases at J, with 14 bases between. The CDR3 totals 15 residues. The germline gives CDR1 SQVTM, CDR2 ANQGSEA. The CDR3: CSVRGWGISYNEQFF. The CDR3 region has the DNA TGCAGCGTTCGGGGTTGGGGAATCTCCTACAATGAGCAGTTCTTC.

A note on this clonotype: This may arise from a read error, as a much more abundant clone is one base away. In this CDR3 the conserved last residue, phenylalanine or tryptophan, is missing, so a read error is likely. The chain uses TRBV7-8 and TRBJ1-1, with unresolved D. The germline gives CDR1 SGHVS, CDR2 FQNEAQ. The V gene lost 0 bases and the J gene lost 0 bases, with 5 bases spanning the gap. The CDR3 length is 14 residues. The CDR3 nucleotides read TGTGCCAGCAGCTTAGCAGGTTTGAACACTGAAGCTTTCTCT. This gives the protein CASSLAGLNTEAFS.

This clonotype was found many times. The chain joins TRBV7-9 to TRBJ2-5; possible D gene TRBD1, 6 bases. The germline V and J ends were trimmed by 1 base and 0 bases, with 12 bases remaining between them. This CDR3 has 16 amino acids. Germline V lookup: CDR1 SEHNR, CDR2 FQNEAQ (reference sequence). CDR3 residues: CASSLVRTEYQETQYF. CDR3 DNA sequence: TGTGCCAGCAGCTTAGTTAGGACAGAGTACCAAGAGACCCAGTACTTC. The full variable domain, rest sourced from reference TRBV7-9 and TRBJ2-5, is DTGVSQNPRHKITKRGQNVTFRCDPISEHNRLYWYRQTLGQGPEFLTYFQNEAQLEKSRLLSDRFSAERPKGSFSTLEIQRTEQGDSAMYLCASSLVRTEYQETQYFGPGTRLLVL.

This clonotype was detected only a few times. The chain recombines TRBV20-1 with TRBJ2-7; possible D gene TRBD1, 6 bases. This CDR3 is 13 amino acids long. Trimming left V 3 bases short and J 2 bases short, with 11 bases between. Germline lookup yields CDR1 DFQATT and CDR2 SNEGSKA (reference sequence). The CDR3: CSASDRLTYEQYF. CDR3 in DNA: TGCAGTGCTAGCGACAGGCTCACCTACGAGCAGTACTTC.

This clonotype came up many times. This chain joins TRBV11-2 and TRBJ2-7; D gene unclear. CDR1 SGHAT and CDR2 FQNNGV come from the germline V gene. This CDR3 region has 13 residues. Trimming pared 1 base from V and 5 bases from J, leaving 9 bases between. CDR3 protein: CASSLGVRHEQYF. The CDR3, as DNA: TGTGCCAGCAGCTTAGGGGTCCGGCACGAGCAGTACTTC.

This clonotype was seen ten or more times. CDR3 protein: CASSLGFRGSPDTQYF. The CDR3 DNA reads as TGCGCCAGCAGCTTGGGTTTTCGGGGATCCCCAGATACGCAGTATTTT. The chain joins TRBV5-1 to TRBJ2-3, with a possible D match to TRBD2 (5 bases). Trimming left V 0 bases short and J 4 bases short, with 15 bases between. The CDR3 consists of 16 residues. Germline values: CDR1 SGHRS, CDR2 YFSETQ.

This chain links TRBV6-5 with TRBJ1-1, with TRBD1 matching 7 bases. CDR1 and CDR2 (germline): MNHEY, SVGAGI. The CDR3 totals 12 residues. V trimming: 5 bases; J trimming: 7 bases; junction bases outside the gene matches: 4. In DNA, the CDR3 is TGTGCCAGCAGTCACGGACAGGATGAAGCTTTCTTT. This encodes CASSHGQDEAFF.

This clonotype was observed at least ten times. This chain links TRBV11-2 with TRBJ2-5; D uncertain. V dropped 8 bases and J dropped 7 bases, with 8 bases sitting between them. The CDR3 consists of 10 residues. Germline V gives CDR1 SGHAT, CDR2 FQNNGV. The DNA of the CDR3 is TGTGCCAGCTCCGAAGGGACCCAGTACTTC. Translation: CASSEGTQYF.

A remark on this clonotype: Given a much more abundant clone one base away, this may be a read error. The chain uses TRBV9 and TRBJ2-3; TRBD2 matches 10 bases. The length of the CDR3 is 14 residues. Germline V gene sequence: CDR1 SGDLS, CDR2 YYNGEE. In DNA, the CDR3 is TGTGCCACCAGCACTAGCGGGGTCACAGATACGCAGTATTTT. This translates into CATSTSGVTDTQYF.

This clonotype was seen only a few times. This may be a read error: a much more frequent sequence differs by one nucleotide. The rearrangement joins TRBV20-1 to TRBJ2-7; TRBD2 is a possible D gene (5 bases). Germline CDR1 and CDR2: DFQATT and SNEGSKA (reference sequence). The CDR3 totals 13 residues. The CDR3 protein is CSTRVDPSYEQYF. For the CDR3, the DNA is TGCAGTACTAGAGTTGACCCCTCCTACGAGCAGTACTTC.

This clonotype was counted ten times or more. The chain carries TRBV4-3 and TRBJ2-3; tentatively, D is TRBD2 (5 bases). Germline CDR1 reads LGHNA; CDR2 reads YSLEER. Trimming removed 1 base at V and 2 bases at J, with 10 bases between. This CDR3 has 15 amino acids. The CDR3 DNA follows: TGCGCCAGCAGCCAAGTCCCGGGGATCACAGATACGCAGTATTTT. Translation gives CASSQVPGITDTQYF.